A selection of T cell receptor beta chains follows, all from one sample in a study of cytomegalovirus exposure and HLA in healthy donors. Sequenced by immunoSEQ multiplex PCR; TCRdb stores in-frame clones only, minus some. The profile covers around 140,000 clones, with approximately 80% appearing a single time and over 2.5% taken by the ten largest. Sequenced: PBMCs. Receptors were obtained from a male donor in good health and CMV-seronegative. The CDR3 runs from the conserved cysteine through the conserved F or W. The order of the fields is V gene, D gene, clone size, CDR3 protein. The D gene is left open where the match is weak. Not every row has a clone size; where given, it reads once, few, many or a size class.

v_call: TRBV2
d_call: .
clone_size: .
cdr3_aa: CASSEGGTGFYGYTF

v_call: TRBV29-1
d_call: TRBD2
clone_size: .
cdr3_aa: CSVGLPGLARREQYF

v_call: TRBV27
d_call: TRBD1
clone_size: .
cdr3_aa: CASSSGQGVGEQYF

v_call: TRBV4-1
d_call: TRBD1
clone_size: .
cdr3_aa: CASSQDPAGQGNYGYTF

v_call: TRBV27
d_call: TRBD2
clone_size: .
cdr3_aa: CASSFSGRGNEQFF

v_call: TRBV7-9
d_call: TRBD2
clone_size: .
cdr3_aa: CASTLGLEALF

v_call: TRBV4-3
d_call: .
clone_size: .
cdr3_aa: CASSPTGGEVRTEAFF

v_call: TRBV4-1
d_call: .
clone_size: .
cdr3_aa: CASSQASYNEKLFF

v_call: TRBV19
d_call: TRBD1
clone_size: .
cdr3_aa: CASSSGTVGEQYF

v_call: TRBV30
d_call: TRBD2
clone_size: once
cdr3_aa: CAWSRSGSTNEQFF

v_call: TRBV27
d_call: .
clone_size: .
cdr3_aa: CASSSLLNTDTQYF

v_call: TRBV5-1
d_call: .
clone_size: .
cdr3_aa: CASSPTGVGIYEQYF

v_call: TRBV9
d_call: .
clone_size: once
cdr3_aa: CASSAGSAYNEQFF

v_call: TRBV27
d_call: .
clone_size: .
cdr3_aa: CASSLSQQGSSEQYF

v_call: TRBV19
d_call: TRBD2
clone_size: .
cdr3_aa: CASSSGTSGYNEQFF

v_call: TRBV19
d_call: TRBD2
clone_size: .
cdr3_aa: CASRRTSGTYEQYF

v_call: TRBV27
d_call: .
clone_size: .
cdr3_aa: CASSPHNQPQHF

v_call: TRBV4-1
d_call: .
clone_size: .
cdr3_aa: CASSQDVSSYEQYF

v_call: TRBV27
d_call: .
clone_size: .
cdr3_aa: CASSPYRETDTDTQYF

v_call: TRBV7-2
d_call: TRBD1
clone_size: .
cdr3_aa: CASSLATGGGYTF

v_call: TRBV6-5
d_call: .
clone_size: .
cdr3_aa: CASSRDTLTLF

v_call: TRBV7-9
d_call: TRBD2
clone_size: .
cdr3_aa: CASFSSGRTDTQYF

v_call: TRBV11-2
d_call: TRBD2
clone_size: .
cdr3_aa: CASSLVQTAGGVDEQFF

v_call: TRBV10-3
d_call: TRBD1
clone_size: .
cdr3_aa: CAISDDRGIYEQYF

v_call: TRBV4-1
d_call: TRBD2
clone_size: .
cdr3_aa: CASSQDRASGSYEQYF

v_call: TRBV7-2
d_call: .
clone_size: .
cdr3_aa: CASSLDFTGELFF

v_call: TRBV6-5
d_call: .
clone_size: once
cdr3_aa: CASTFRGGGNTIYF

v_call: TRBV10-3
d_call: TRBD1
clone_size: .
cdr3_aa: CAISGTGGAGANVLTF

v_call: TRBV28
d_call: .
clone_size: .
cdr3_aa: CASSSTTNTNEQFF

v_call: TRBV7-2
d_call: .
clone_size: few
cdr3_aa: CASSFRGTGELFF

v_call: TRBV6-6
d_call: .
clone_size: few
cdr3_aa: CASRQGLHGTDTQYF

v_call: TRBV10-2
d_call: TRBD2
clone_size: .
cdr3_aa: CATASGRAKMGTDTQYF

v_call: TRBV6-5
d_call: .
clone_size: .
cdr3_aa: CASSSGATQFF

v_call: TRBV2
d_call: TRBD2
clone_size: .
cdr3_aa: CASNSGRGNYEQYF

v_call: TRBV2
d_call: .
clone_size: .
cdr3_aa: CASLKRTIGYEQYF

v_call: TRBV19
d_call: .
clone_size: .
cdr3_aa: CASNWGRSNQPQHF

v_call: TRBV7-3
d_call: TRBD1
clone_size: .
cdr3_aa: CASSPGTANTEAFF

v_call: TRBV11-3
d_call: .
clone_size: .
cdr3_aa: CASSPGGQETQYF

v_call: TRBV29-1
d_call: .
clone_size: once
cdr3_aa: CSVGSSYEQYF

v_call: TRBV27
d_call: .
clone_size: few
cdr3_aa: CASSLGPRNTGELFF

v_call: TRBV7-9
d_call: .
clone_size: .
cdr3_aa: CASSPGEGNIQYF

v_call: TRBV7-9
d_call: TRBD2
clone_size: .
cdr3_aa: CASSQWGAGEASYEQYF

v_call: TRBV6-5
d_call: .
clone_size: .
cdr3_aa: CASSNSGARPQHF

v_call: TRBV7-8
d_call: TRBD2
clone_size: .
cdr3_aa: CASSSPPSGSSYNEQFF

v_call: TRBV7-9
d_call: TRBD1
clone_size: once
cdr3_aa: CSSSLGQGANYGYTF

v_call: TRBV6-1
d_call: .
clone_size: few
cdr3_aa: CASIMSYEQYF

v_call: TRBV5-4
d_call: .
clone_size: .
cdr3_aa: CASTGGNYGYTF

v_call: TRBV28
d_call: .
clone_size: .
cdr3_aa: CASSTGQAAYGYTF

v_call: TRBV5-1
d_call: .
clone_size: .
cdr3_aa: CASSLDAGGEYGYTF

v_call: TRBV5-6
d_call: .
clone_size: .
cdr3_aa: CASSLAGTLQETQYF

v_call: TRBV5-1
d_call: .
clone_size: .
cdr3_aa: CASSLAPGAQSYGYTF